This T cell receptor beta chain emerged from a study of OX40 agonist ivuxolimab in advanced cancers. Study findings and constraints: Expanded clones belonging to CD8+ T cells outnumbered, on average, those of CD4+.

Sampling times: baseline, cycle 4 day 1, cycle 7 day 1. Details on this clone: Its antigen is as yet unknown.

The V end was cut by 0 bases, the J end by 0 bases, with 6 bases between. The CDR3 consists of 15 residues. Germline V CDR1 and CDR2: SEHNR, FQNEAQ (reference sequence). Clones were sequenced by immunoSEQ multiplex PCR, and TCRdb holds only the in-frame ones, with some missing. The table has 78,000 or so clones, around nine tenths seen once. The chain couples TRBV7-9 to TRBJ1-5; no definite D call. The starting material was CD4+ or CD8+ T cells sorted from blood, obtained in a trial of the OX40 agonist ivuxolimab. The sequence derives from an adult with an advanced solid tumor such as melanoma, head and neck, liver or kidney cancer. The CDR3 loop is CASSLAGDSNQPQHF. CDR3 nucleotide sequence: TGTGCCAGCAGCTTAGCGGGCGATAGCAATCAGCCCCAGCATTTT. Combining the CDR3 with reference TRBV7-9 and TRBJ1-5 gives the whole variable domain DTGVSQNPRHKITKRGQNVTFRCDPISEHNRLYWYRQTLGQGPEFLTYFQNEAQLEKSRLLSDRFSAERPKGSFSTLEIQRTEQGDSAMYLCASSLAGDSNQPQHFGDGTRLSIL.